The T cell receptor (beta chain) under discussion was sequenced for a study of blood T cell repertoires in COVID-19. Germline V CDR1 and CDR2: LGHDT, YNNKEL (reference sequence). The CDR3 has 15 amino acids. J gave up 7 bases and V 1 base, and 7 bases lay outside the gene matches. This clone has only one observation. Generated by immunoSEQ multiplex PCR, the TCRdb table keeps only in-frame clones and is missing some. This sample has tens of thousands of clones, with less than 80% found just once. The receptor comes from a man between 60 and 75 years old with active or convalescent COVID-19. This chain connects TRBV3-1 (or the pseudogene TRBV3-2) to TRBJ2-5; 9 nucleotides line up with TRBD2. Sequenced: peripheral blood. The CDR3 here is CASSQGASGVGTQYF. The CDR3 DNA is TGTGCCAGCAGCCAAGGGGCTAGCGGGGTTGGGACCCAGTACTTC.